This TCR beta chain was documented in a study of T-cell memory formation after mild COVID-19. UMIs and sample barcodes were carried by the TCR alpha and TCR beta cDNA libraries that 5'RACE produced using constant-segment primers. One entry per CDR3 protein results from TCRdb running MiXCR on the 5' RACE reads. The sample includes tens of thousands of distinct CDR3 sequences, 14% of them seen just once. CDR3 length: 15 amino acids. Germline CDR1 MNHEY, CDR2 SVGAGI. Trimming at V came to 6 bases and at J to 6 bases, leaving 8 bases not matched to a gene. Study-level findings and limits: Among clones peaking at day 37 in the second wave, SARS-CoV-2 specificity remained unconfirmed. A balance of CD4 and CD8 characterized clones contracting day 15 to 85, whereas later expanders leaned CD4+. CD8+ contracting clones occupied EMRA, while CD4+ ones occupied mainly CM and EM.

A few counts support this clonotype. Its antigen is not identified. The receptor was isolated from an adult woman who had mild COVID-19 (a few samples of this study predate the infection). Cell type and time point are not known. The chain couples TRBV6-5 to TRBJ1-6; 7 nucleotides match TRBD1. Input material: PBMCs or a T cell subset sorted from them (not recorded which). Written as DNA, the CDR3 is TGTGCCAGCAGCGTAAGGGGGCAGGGTAATTCACCCCTCCACTTT. Amino acids: CASSVRGQGNSPLHF.